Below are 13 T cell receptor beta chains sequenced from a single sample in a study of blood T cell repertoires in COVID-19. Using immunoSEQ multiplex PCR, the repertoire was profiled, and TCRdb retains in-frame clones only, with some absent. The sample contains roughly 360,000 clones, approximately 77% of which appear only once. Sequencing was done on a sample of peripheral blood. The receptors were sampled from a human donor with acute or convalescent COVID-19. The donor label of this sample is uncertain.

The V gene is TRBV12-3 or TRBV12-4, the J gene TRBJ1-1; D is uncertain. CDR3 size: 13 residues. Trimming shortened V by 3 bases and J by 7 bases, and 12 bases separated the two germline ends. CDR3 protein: CASSFRREYEAFF. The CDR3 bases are TGTGCCAGCAGTTTTCGACGGGAGTATGAAGCTTTCTTT.

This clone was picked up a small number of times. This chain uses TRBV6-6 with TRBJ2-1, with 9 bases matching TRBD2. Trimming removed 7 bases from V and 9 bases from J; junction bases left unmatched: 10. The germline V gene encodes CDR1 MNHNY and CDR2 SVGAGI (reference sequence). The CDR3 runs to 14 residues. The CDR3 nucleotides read TGTGCCAGCATTGGGACTAGCACTTCAGGTGAGCAGTTCTTC. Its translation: CASIGTSTSGEQFF.

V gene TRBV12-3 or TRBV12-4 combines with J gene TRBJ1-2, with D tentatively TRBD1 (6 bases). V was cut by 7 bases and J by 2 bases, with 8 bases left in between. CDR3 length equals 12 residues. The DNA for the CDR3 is TGTGCCAGCACCGGACAGAACTATGGCTACACCTTC. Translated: CASTGQNYGYTF.

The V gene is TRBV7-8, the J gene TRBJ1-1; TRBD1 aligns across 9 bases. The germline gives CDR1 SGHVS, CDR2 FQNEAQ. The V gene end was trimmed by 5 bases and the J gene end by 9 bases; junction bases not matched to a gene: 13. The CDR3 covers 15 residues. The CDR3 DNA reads TGTGCCAGCAGCGGCCCGGGACAGGGATCTTCGAAAGCTTTCTTT. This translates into CASSGPGQGSSKAFF.

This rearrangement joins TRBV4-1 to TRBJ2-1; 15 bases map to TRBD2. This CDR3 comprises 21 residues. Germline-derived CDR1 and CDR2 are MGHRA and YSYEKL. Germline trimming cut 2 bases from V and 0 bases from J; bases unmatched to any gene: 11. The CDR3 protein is CASSQTGTSGGYHISYNEQFF. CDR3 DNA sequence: TGCGCCAGCAGCCAAACCGGGACTAGCGGGGGGTACCACATCTCCTACAATGAGCAGTTCTTC.

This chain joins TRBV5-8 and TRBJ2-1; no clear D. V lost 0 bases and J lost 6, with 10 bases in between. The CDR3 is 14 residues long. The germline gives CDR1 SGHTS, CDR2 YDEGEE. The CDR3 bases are TGTGCCAGCAGCTTGGTGGTGTCGGGCAATGAGCAGTTCTTC. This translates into CASSLVVSGNEQFF.

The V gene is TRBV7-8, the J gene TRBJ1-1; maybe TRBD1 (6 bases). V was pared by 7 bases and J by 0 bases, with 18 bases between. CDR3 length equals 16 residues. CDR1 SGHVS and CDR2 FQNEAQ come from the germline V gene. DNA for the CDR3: TGTGCCAGCATCCCCCGACGAGGACAGATGAACACTGAAGCTTTCTTT. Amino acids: CASIPRRGQMNTEAFF. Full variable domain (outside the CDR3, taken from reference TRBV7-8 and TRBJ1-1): GAGVSQSPRYKVAKRGQDVALRCDPISGHVSLFWYQQALGQGPEFLTYFQNEAQLDKSGLPSDRFFAERPEGSVSTLKIQRTQQEDSAVYLCASIPRRGQMNTEAFFGQGTRLTVV.

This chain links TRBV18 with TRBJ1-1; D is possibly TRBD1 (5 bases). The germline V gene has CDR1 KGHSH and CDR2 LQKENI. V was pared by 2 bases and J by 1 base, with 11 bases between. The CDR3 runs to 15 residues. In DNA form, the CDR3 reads TGTGCCAGCTCACCATTAGGACAAACGAACACTGAAGCTTTCTTT. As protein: CASSPLGQTNTEAFF. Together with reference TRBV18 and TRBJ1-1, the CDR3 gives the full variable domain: NAGVMQNPRHLVRRRGQEARLRCSPMKGHSHVYWYRQLPEEGLKFMVYLQKENIIDESGMPKERFSAEFPKEGPSILRIQQVVRGDSAAYFCASSPLGQTNTEAFFGQGTRLTVV.

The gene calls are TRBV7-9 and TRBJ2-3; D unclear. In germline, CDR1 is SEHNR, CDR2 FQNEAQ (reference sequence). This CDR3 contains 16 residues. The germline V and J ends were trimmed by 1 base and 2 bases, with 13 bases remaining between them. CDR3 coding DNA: TGTGCCAGCAGCTTAGGTGGCGGCAGACCCACAGATACGCAGTATTTT. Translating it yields CASSLGGGRPTDTQYF.

CDR3 region: CASSEALLTGVVSDGYTF. The DNA for the CDR3 is TGTGCCAGCAGTGAAGCTCTTCTTACAGGGGTTGTCTCGGATGGCTACACCTTC. This rearrangement joins TRBV6-1 to TRBJ1-2, with TRBD1 matching 7 bases. The V and J ends lost 0 bases and 6 bases, in that order; junction bases with no gene match: 16. Germline lookup yields CDR1 MNHNS and CDR2 SASEGT. The CDR3 covers 18 residues.

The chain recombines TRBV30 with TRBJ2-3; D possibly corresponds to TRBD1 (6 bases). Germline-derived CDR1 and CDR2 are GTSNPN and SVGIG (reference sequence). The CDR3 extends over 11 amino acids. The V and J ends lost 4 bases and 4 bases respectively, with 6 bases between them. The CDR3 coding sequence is TGTGCCTGGACAGGGGCAGATACGCAGTATTTT. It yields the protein CAWTGADTQYF.

The CDR3 region has the DNA TGTGCCAGCAGTAAAACCGGGACAGCCTCCTACGAGCAGTACTTC. Its protein product is CASSKTGTASYEQYF. This chain connects TRBV6-5 to TRBJ2-7; TRBD1 matches 7 bases. The germline gives CDR1 MNHEY, CDR2 SVGAGI. The junction had 7 bases not matched to a gene; V was cut back by 5 bases and J by 0 bases. The CDR3 consists of 15 residues.

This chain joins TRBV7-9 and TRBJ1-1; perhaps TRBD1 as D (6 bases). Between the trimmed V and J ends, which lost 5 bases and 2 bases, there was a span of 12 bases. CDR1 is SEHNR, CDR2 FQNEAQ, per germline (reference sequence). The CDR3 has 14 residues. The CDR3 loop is CASSIGGANTEAFF. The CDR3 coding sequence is TGTGCCAGCAGCATCGGGGGGGCCAACACTGAAGCTTTCTTT.